The clone carrying this TCR beta chain was detected a few times. Antigen unknown. The data stem from a study of T-cell memory formation after mild COVID-19. Study-wide points: A second wave expanding day 15 to 37 was CD4+-biased; contracting clones were balanced.

V shed 4 bases, J shed 10 bases, and the junction held 7 bases outside the gene matches. Germline V gene sequence: CDR1 SGHVS, CDR2 FNYEAQ. The CDR3 contains 13 residues. TCRdb reprocessed the 5' RACE reads via MiXCR and lists one record per CDR3 protein. Of tens of thousands of distinct CDR3 sequences in the sample, about 23% are singletons; the top ten hold roughly 40%. This TCR derives from a man between 18 and 29 years old who had mild COVID-19 (a few samples of this study predate the infection). Cell type and time point are not known. The V and J genes are TRBV7-6 and TRBJ1-1; 9 bases fit TRBD1. Specimen: PBMCs or a T cell subset sorted from them (not recorded which). DNA for the CDR3: TGTGCCAGCAGCTCCGGGACAGGGATTGGAGCTTTCTTT. Amino acids: CASSSGTGIGAFF.